These 23 T cell receptor beta chains were sequenced from one sample in a study of T cells in Graves' hyperthyroidism and ophthalmopathy. RNA transcripts were the template for amplifying TCR beta CDR3 regions. A first-round RT-PCR of the TCR CDR3 used the HTBI primer set. TCRdb ran MiXCR on the multiplex PCR reads and lists one entry per CDR3 protein. The sample contains roughly 750,000 distinct CDR3 sequences, roughly 15% of which appear only once. Sequencing was carried out using blood. The receptors derive from a man in his late teens or twenties with Graves' hyperthyroidism.

This clonotype was observed a single time. J is TRBJ2-2 and V is TRBV4-2; TRBD2 matches 7 bases. The J segment lost 2 bases and the V segment lost 0 bases, leaving 3 bases of the junction unmatched. In germline, CDR1 is LGHNA, CDR2 YNFKEQ. The CDR3 sequence is 16 residues long. CDR3 coding DNA: TGTGCCAGCAGCCAAGAGGCGGGAGCCAACACCGGGGAGCTGTTTTTT. Translated, it gives CASSQEAGANTGELFF.

The genes are TRBV4-2 and TRBJ2-7, with 11 bases lining up with TRBD1. This CDR3 contains 15 residues. Trimming took 4 bases from V and 5 from J; bases not matched to a gene: 7. CDR1 and CDR2 from the germline V gene are LGHNA and YNFKEQ. As DNA, the CDR3 is TGTGCCAGCAGCCGAGCGGGGACAGGGGGGAACGAGCAGTACTTC. Protein: CASSRAGTGGNEQYF.

This clonotype was seen at least ten times. The chain combines TRBV30 with TRBJ1-6; no reliable D call. The CDR3 is 17 residues long. Germline CDR1 GTSNPN, CDR2 SVGIG (reference sequence). V lost 3 bases, J lost 2 bases, and 17 bases lay in between. This CDR3 is CAWRSGMEVAYNSPLHF. CDR3 nucleotides: TGTGCCTGGAGGTCCGGAATGGAGGTCGCCTATAATTCACCCCTCCACTTT.

This sequence joins TRBV18 and TRBJ2-7; maybe TRBD1 (7 bases). There are 14 residues in the CDR3. The ends were cut back, 2 bases at V and 4 bases at J, with 12 bases in the middle. CDR1 KGHSH and CDR2 LQKENI come from the germline V gene. The CDR3 reads CASSPGGTAYEQYF. As DNA, the CDR3 is TGTGCCAGCTCACCAGGGGGGACAGCATACGAGCAGTACTTC.

This clonotype has only a few counts. The gene calls are TRBV24-1 and TRBJ1-1, with no clear D. Germline values: CDR1 KGHDR, CDR2 SFDVKD. CDR3 length: 11 amino acids. Trimming removed 3 bases at V and 7 bases at J, with 5 bases between. The CDR3 protein is CATSDRHEAFF. The CDR3 DNA reads TGTGCCACCAGTGATAGGCATGAAGCTTTCTTT.

Ten or more counts support this clonotype. The gene calls are TRBV27 and TRBJ2-1; a weak D match, TRBD1 (6 bases). Germline CDR1 and CDR2: MNHEY and SMNVEV (reference sequence). The CDR3 extends over 18 amino acids. V was pared by 7 bases and J by 0 bases, with 22 bases between. The CDR3 DNA reads TGTGCCAGCAAAATAACAGGGTCCCCAATTAGCTCCTACAATGAGCAGTTCTTC. Translated: CASKITGSPISSYNEQFF.

With regard to this clonotype: It may be a read error: a sequence one base away is much more abundant. The chain recombines TRBV30 with TRBJ2-1; D tentatively reads TRBD1 or TRBD2 (6 bases each). The V end was cut by 2 bases, the J end by 7 bases, with 15 bases between. Germline CDR1 is GTSNPN and CDR2 is SVGIG (reference sequence). CDR3 length: 14 residues. The CDR3 here is CAWSIGGYVNEQFF. In DNA form, the CDR3 reads TGTGCCTGGAGTATAGGGGGGTATGTGAATGAGCAGTTCTTC.

This clonotype has ten or more counts. The chain carries TRBV12-5 and TRBJ2-5; D is uncertain. In germline, CDR1 is LGHNT, CDR2 FRNRAP. The CDR3 runs 16 residues. V lost 6 bases and J 5 bases, leaving 22 bases between the germline ends. The CDR3 DNA sequence: TGTGCTAGTGGCATTAGTTCGGATCCCCTGGTCGAGACCCAGTACTTC. Translated, it gives CASGISSDPLVETQYF.

This clonotype was counted many times. The chain is built from TRBV11-2 and TRBJ2-5; the match to TRBD1 covers 8 bases. This CDR3 has 14 residues. J lost 3 bases, V lost 5 bases, and 5 bases had no gene match. Germline CDR1 SGHAT, CDR2 FQNNGV. The CDR3 nucleotides read TGTGCCAGCAGCCTGACAGGGGAAAAAGAGACCCAGTACTTC. It yields the protein CASSLTGEKETQYF. Supplemented by reference TRBV11-2 and TRBJ2-5, the full variable domain reads EAGVAQSPRYKIIEKRQSVAFWCNPISGHATLYWYQQILGQGPKLLIQFQNNGVVDDSQLPKDRFSAERLKGVDSTLKIQPAKLEDSAVYLCASSLTGEKETQYFGPGTRLLVL.

This clonotype showed up many times. The J gene is TRBJ2-7, the V gene TRBV6-2 or TRBV6-3; 8 bases map to TRBD2. Germline loops: CDR1 MNHEY, CDR2 SVGEGT. Unmatched junction bases numbered 12, after V lost 1 base and J lost 4 bases. The CDR3 sequence is 17 residues long. The CDR3: CASSYFSAGGASYEQYF. CDR3 sequence (DNA): TGTGCCAGCAGTTACTTCTCGGCGGGGGGCGCGTCTTACGAGCAGTACTTC.

This clonotype was detected ten times or more. The V call is TRBV11-3, the J call TRBJ2-3; no reliable D call. The CDR3 is 12 residues long. The germline gives CDR1 SGHNT, CDR2 YENEEA. The ends were cut back, 3 bases at V and 6 bases at J, with 7 bases in the middle. The CDR3 spells CASSLGVDTQYF. CDR3 DNA: TGTGCCAGCAGCTTGGGTGTGGATACGCAGTATTTT. The complete variable domain, with remaining parts taken from reference TRBV11-3 and TRBJ2-3, reads EAGVVQSPRYKIIEKKQPVAFWCNPISGHNTLYWYLQNLGQGPELLIRYENEEAVDDSQLPKDRFSAERLKGVDSTLKIQPAELGDSAVYLCASSLGVDTQYFGPGTRLTVL.

Of note for this clonotype: At one of its ends the junction is not consistent with the germline gene, which may arise from a read error. The CDR3 here is CASLIREWTGGLFF. The CDR3 bases are TGTGCCAGCCTGATTCGGGAGTGGACCGGGGGGCTGTTTTTT. The V gene is TRBV12-3 or TRBV12-4, the J gene TRBJ2-2; a possible D gene is TRBD2 (6 bases). CDR3 size: 14 residues.

The rearrangement joins TRBV9 to TRBJ2-7; 8 bases fit TRBD1. The CDR3 loop spans 14 amino acids. The germline V gene has CDR1 SGDLS and CDR2 YYNGEE. The trim removed 3 bases at V and 5 bases at J, leaving 7 bases unmatched. CDR3 nucleotide sequence: TGTGCCAGCAGCGAATCGGGACAGGTCCACGAGCAGTACTTC. Translated, it gives CASSESGQVHEQYF.

This clonotype appeared many times. In nucleotides, the CDR3 is TGTGCCAGCAGCCGATCCGGGACCCCCTCTCATGAGCAGTTCTTC. It translates to CASSRSGTPSHEQFF. The chain recombines TRBV7-3 with TRBJ2-1, with D possibly called TRBD1 or TRBD2 (5 bases each). This CDR3 has 15 amino acids. Germline CDR1 SGHTA, CDR2 FQGTGA. V gave up 5 bases and J gave up 8 bases, with 19 bases separating them.

There are a few counts of this clonotype. The CDR3 DNA follows: TGTGCCAGCAGTTATGAGGGGACCACTACCGGGGAGCTGTTTTTT. Protein sequence: CASSYEGTTTGELFF. V gene TRBV6-5 combines with J gene TRBJ2-2; possibly TRBD1 or TRBD2 for D (5 bases each). Germline V CDR1 and CDR2: MNHEY, SVGAGI. This CDR3 is 15 amino acids long. With 3 bases removed from V and 5 bases from J, the gap between germline ends came to 13 bases.

The chain links TRBV12-3 or TRBV12-4 to TRBJ2-7; unclear D gene. The CDR3 has 13 amino acids. V gave up 7 bases and J gave up 2 bases, with 12 bases separating them. The CDR3 DNA reads TGTGCCAGCACCGAGCCTCCTACCTACGAGCAGTACTTC. Translating it yields CASTEPPTYEQYF.

There are many counts of this clonotype. The chain links TRBV28 to TRBJ1-5; no clear D gene. Per the germline V gene, CDR1 is MDHEN and CDR2 is SYDVKM. CDR3 length: 17 amino acids. V shed 7 bases and J shed 1 base, with 20 bases lying between them. CDR3 amino acids: CASTKTRAKWSNQPQHF. The CDR3 DNA sequence: TGTGCCAGCACCAAAACGAGGGCAAAATGGAGCAATCAGCCCCAGCATTTT.

This clonotype was counted a few times. The chain links TRBV4-3 to TRBJ2-7; 8 bases line up with TRBD1. CDR3 length: 16 amino acids. Germline V lookup: CDR1 LGHNA, CDR2 YSLEER. V was pared by 0 bases and J by 4 bases, with 8 bases of the junction left unmatched. Here the CDR3 reads CASSQDLAGGAYEQYF. The CDR3 DNA is TGCGCCAGCAGCCAAGATCTGGCAGGGGGCGCGTACGAGCAGTACTTC.

About this clonotype: A clone one base away is much larger, so this may be a read error. The chain employs TRBV28 and TRBJ1-5; D perhaps matches TRBD1 (5 bases). The germline V gene has CDR1 MDHEN and CDR2 SYDVKM. The CDR3 runs to 14 residues. V was cut by 8 bases and J by 0 bases, with 11 bases left in between. CDR3 residues: CASRRGYSNQPQHF. The CDR3, as DNA: TGTGCCAGCCGCCGGGGGTATAGCAATCAGCCCCAGCATTTT.

The chain has TRBV19 and TRBJ2-1; D call uncertain. With 0 bases removed from V and 0 bases from J, the gap between germline ends came to 12 bases. Germline CDR1 LNHDA, CDR2 SQIVND (reference sequence). This CDR3 is 17 amino acids long. In DNA form, the CDR3 reads TGTGCCAGTAGTATAGATTTTGGCGATAGCTCCTACAATGAGCAGTTCTTC. This translates into CASSIDFGDSSYNEQFF.

This clonotype was picked up a small number of times. J is TRBJ2-2 and V is TRBV4-2; 13 nucleotides align to TRBD2. V shed 4 bases, J shed 3 bases, and the junction held 8 bases outside the gene matches. In germline, CDR1 is LGHNA, CDR2 YNFKEQ. The CDR3 covers 18 residues. The CDR3 reads CASSRGTSGMSDTGELFF. In DNA form, the CDR3 reads TGTGCCAGCAGCCGAGGGACTAGCGGGATGTCGGACACCGGGGAGCTGTTTTTT.

This clonotype was observed many times. V usage is TRBV7-9 and J usage is TRBJ2-5; 7 positions agree with TRBD1. This CDR3 has 13 amino acids. The germline V gene encodes CDR1 SEHNR and CDR2 FQNEAQ (reference sequence). J gave up 5 bases and V 6 bases, and 6 bases lay outside the gene matches. CDR3: CASRPGTVETQYF. In DNA, the CDR3 is TGTGCCAGCAGACCTGGGACAGTTGAGACCCAGTACTTC.

In its sample, this clonotype was seen many times. This chain links TRBV18 with TRBJ1-6, with unresolved D. V lost 5 bases and J lost 10, with 12 bases in between. Germline V gene lookup returns CDR1 KGHSH and CDR2 LQKENI. The CDR3 contains 13 residues. CDR3 in amino acids: CASSSERRSPLHF. The CDR3 DNA follows: TGTGCCAGCTCATCTGAAAGAAGATCACCCCTCCACTTT.